These 5 T cell receptor beta chains originate from one sample sequenced in a study of shared clonotypes between healthy human individuals (dated by TCRdb to 2020 to 2021). The library relied on the immunoSEQ multiplex PCR assay. TCRdb took this table from immuneACCESS and kept in-frame rearrangements with V and J called. Such tables lack part of the clones; where checked against another copy, unresolved V genes explain under half of the gap, and the rest is unexplained. The sample data list approximately 940,000 clones, and approximately 80% of these were observed just once. Clones ranked in the top ten supply about 1.5% of the sample. Sequences were obtained from memory CD4+ T cells sorted from blood. Interpreted using the paper, the cell subset or site label stands for: CD45RA-negative fraction. The receptors stem from a man aged 18 to 35 in good health.

This clone was recorded a few times. The chain links TRBV5-1 to TRBJ2-5; tentative D call: TRBD1 (5 bases). Trimming removed 4 bases from V and 5 bases from J, with 12 bases in between. The CDR3 covers 13 residues. Germline V gene lookup returns CDR1 SGHRS and CDR2 YFSETQ. CDR3 in DNA: TGCGCCAGCAGCCTACGACAGTGGGAGACCCAGTACTTC. The encoded protein is CASSLRQWETQYF.

This clone was picked up a small number of times. The chain recombines TRBV28 with TRBJ1-5; D unclear. CDR1 and CDR2 (germline): MDHEN, SYDVKM. V was pared by 0 bases and J by 4 bases, with 7 bases between. The CDR3 has 14 amino acids. The CDR3 DNA is TGTGCCAGCAGTTTATGGCTGGGGAATCAGCCCCAGCATTTT. Protein product: CASSLWLGNQPQHF.

This chain links TRBV19 with TRBJ2-7; D is undetermined. The CDR3 consists of 11 residues. V was cut by 11 bases and J by 3 bases, with 11 bases left in between. Germline assignment: CDR1 LNHDA and CDR2 SQIVND (reference sequence). The CDR3 reads CAPPSSYEQYF. The CDR3 DNA sequence: TGTGCCCCGCCGAGCAGCTACGAGCAGTACTTC.

As regards this clone: Other DNA sequences in this specimen translate into the identical CDR3. The chain uses TRBV28 and TRBJ2-6; 8 bases agree with TRBD1. The CDR3 length is 15 residues. The V and J ends lost 6 bases and 2 bases, in that order; junction bases with no gene match: 3. In germline, CDR1 is MDHEN, CDR2 SYDVKM. As DNA, the CDR3 is TGTGCCAGCAGCCCGACAGGGGCTGGGGCCAACGTCCTGACTTTC. Its protein is CASSPTGAGANVLTF.

The gene calls are TRBV4-2 and TRBJ2-3; TRBD2 agrees at 14 bases. The CDR3 sequence is 16 residues long. Trimming cost V 4 bases and J 5 bases; bases outside gene matches: 5. Germline CDR1 LGHNA, CDR2 YNFKEQ. CDR3 residues: CASSRETSGGVDTQYF. The CDR3 DNA is TGTGCCAGCAGCCGAGAGACTAGCGGGGGGGTAGATACGCAGTATTTT.